This T cell receptor (beta chain) came from a study of blood T cells in healthy people across ages. The use of a sample-barcoded 5' primer and a J-beta primer mix characterized a second PCR of about 6 to 11 cycles. TCRdb passed the 5' RACE reads through MiXCR, listing each CDR3 protein once. Here the sample spans approximately 1.5 million distinct CDR3 sequences, around 35% being singletons. From germline, CDR1 is MGHRA and CDR2 YSYEKL. The CDR3 has 15 residues. All donors came from Russia, were Caucasian and healthy, and spanned ages about 6 to 90. About this clonotype: One end of the junction is discordant with germline, which a read error may explain.

What was sequenced was blood. This chain connects TRBV4-1 to TRBJ1-1; D gene unclear. The sequence came from a woman aged 30 to 39 in good health. CDR3: CASSQGLGRNAEAFF. The CDR3 DNA follows: TGCGCCAGCAGCCAGGGTCTCGGGAGGAACGCTGAAGCTTTCTTT.